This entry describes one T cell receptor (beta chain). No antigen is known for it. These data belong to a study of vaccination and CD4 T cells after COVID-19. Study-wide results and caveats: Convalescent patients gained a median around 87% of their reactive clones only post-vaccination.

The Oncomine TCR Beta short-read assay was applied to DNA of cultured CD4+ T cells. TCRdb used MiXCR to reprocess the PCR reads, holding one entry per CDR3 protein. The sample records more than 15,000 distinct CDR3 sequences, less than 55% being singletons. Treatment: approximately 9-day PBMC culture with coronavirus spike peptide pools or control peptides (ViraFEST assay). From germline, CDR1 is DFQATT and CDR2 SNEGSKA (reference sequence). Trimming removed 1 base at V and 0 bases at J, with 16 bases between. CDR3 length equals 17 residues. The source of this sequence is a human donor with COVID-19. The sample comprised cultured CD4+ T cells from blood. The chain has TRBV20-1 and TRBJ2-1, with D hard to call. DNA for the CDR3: TGCAGTGCTAGAGTCCCTCCGCACATCGGCTCCTACAATGAGCAGTTCTTC. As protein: CSARVPPHIGSYNEQFF.